A single sample is the source of the 20 T cell receptor beta chains below, sequenced in a study of post-analysis software for immune sequencing data (dated by TCRdb to between 2015 and 2016). Results and caveats for the whole study, not just this receptor: Patients showed significantly higher frequencies than controls for roughly five TRBV segments, among them TRBV5-6, TRBV5-1 and TRBV20-1.

Receptor amplification or capture employed PCR. Sequenced using an Illumina HiSeq 2500. To reduce PCR and sequencing biases, unique molecular identifiers were incorporated into the TCR beta cDNA libraries. TCRdb's own reprocessing of the public reads used fastp at Q25 and MiXCR and kept productive beta chains. When rows share a CDR3 protein, they turn into one entry using the most common DNA and genes. For this sample the table gives some 500,000 distinct CDR3 sequences, of which under 55% were detected only once. In total, the top ten clones hold 9.5% to 13% of the sample. Their specific antigens are unknown. The sample was blood. The source is a girl aged 10-17 years with multiple sclerosis.

The chain recombines TRBV28 with TRBJ2-1; D is undetermined. The V gene's germline CDR1 is MDHEN and CDR2 SYDVKM. Trimming removed 7 bases from V and 2 bases from J, with 12 bases in between. This CDR3 is built from 14 residues. The CDR3 nucleotides are TGTGCCAGCATTCGGGCCCGACCCTACAATGAGCAGTTCTTC. Translating it yields CASIRARPYNEQFF.

The V gene is TRBV5-6, the J gene TRBJ2-7; 8 bases match TRBD2. The CDR3 length is 15 residues. Germline trimming cut 4 bases from V and 0 bases from J; bases unmatched to any gene: 6. CDR1 and CDR2 (germline): SGHDT, YYEEEE. CDR3 in amino acids: CASSNGLAPSYEQYF. Here the CDR3 DNA reads TGTGCCAGCAGCAACGGACTAGCCCCCTCCTACGAGCAGTACTTC.

This clonotype was detected only a few times. This chain connects TRBV5-1 to TRBJ2-1; weak D call: TRBD2 (6 bases). The V gene lost 1 base and the J gene lost 3 bases, with 17 bases spanning the gap. The CDR3 is 17 amino acids. Germline loops: CDR1 SGHRS, CDR2 YFSETQ. CDR3 loop: CASSLNAGLTYYNEQFF. The CDR3 nucleotides are TGCGCCAGCAGCTTGAATGCGGGACTGACGTACTACAATGAGCAGTTCTTC.

There are a few counts of this clonotype. The chain links TRBV24-1 to TRBJ1-2; D gene uncertain. V was cut by 5 bases and J by 6 bases, with 15 bases left in between. The CDR3 loop spans 14 amino acids. CDR1 is KGHDR, CDR2 SFDVKD, per germline. The CDR3 protein is CATSADDRVHGYTF. CDR3 nucleotide sequence: TGTGCCACCAGTGCCGATGACCGGGTACATGGCTACACCTTC.

V gene TRBV7-2 combines with J gene TRBJ2-1; 9 nucleotides agree with TRBD2. V shed 2 bases and J 3 bases; nucleotides not matched to a gene: 5. Germline V CDR1 and CDR2: SGHTA, FQGNSA. This CDR3 is built from 16 residues. The DNA of the CDR3 is TGTGCCAGCAGCTTAATAGGGACTAGCATCTACAATGAGCAGTTCTTC. Protein: CASSLIGTSIYNEQFF.

The chain joins TRBV6-4 to TRBJ1-1, with TRBD1 matching over 7 bases. V gave up 1 base and J gave up 3 bases; unmatched junction bases: 11. The CDR3 has 17 residues. Germline CDR1 and CDR2: MRHNA and SNTAGT. As DNA, the CDR3 is TGTGCCAGCAGTGACTTCCCTGGGGACAGCCCCCACACTGAAGCTTTCTTT. Its translation: CASSDFPGDSPHTEAFF.

This chain's CDR3 is CSVEGDRGRPYEQYF. DNA for the CDR3: TGCAGCGTTGAAGGGGACAGGGGGCGCCCCTACGAGCAGTACTTC. The chain combines TRBV29-1 with TRBJ2-5, with TRBD1 matching 12 bases. The better agreement between TRBJ2-7 and the DNA end casts doubt on the J call. Germline V gene sequence: CDR1 SQVTM, CDR2 ANQGSEA. The CDR3 has 15 residues.

This chain connects TRBV20-1 to TRBJ1-1, with 8 positions matching TRBD1. This CDR3 is 14 amino acids long. CDR1 and CDR2 (germline): DFQATT, SNEGSKA (reference sequence). V was pared by 7 bases and J by 1 base, with 8 bases of the junction left unmatched. CDR3 in amino acids: CSVSGDRGNTEAFF. DNA of the CDR3: TGCAGTGTCTCCGGAGACAGGGGGAACACTGAAGCTTTCTTT.

The rearrangement joins TRBV20-1 to TRBJ2-3, with no clear D. Trimming removed 6 bases at V and 6 bases at J, with 7 bases between. The CDR3 extends over 10 amino acids. CDR1 is DFQATT, CDR2 SNEGSKA, per germline (reference sequence). The CDR3 protein is CSADVDTQYF. DNA of the CDR3: TGCAGTGCGGACGTGGATACGCAGTATTTT.

The chain links TRBV7-2 to TRBJ2-5; possibly TRBD1 or TRBD2 for D (5 bases each). This CDR3 is 13 amino acids long. V gave up 5 bases and J gave up 6 bases, with 13 bases separating them. Germline V gene sequence: CDR1 SGHTA, CDR2 FQGNSA. CDR3 sequence (DNA): TGTGCCAGCAGCCCCGAAACGGGGCAGACCCAGTACTTC. Its protein product is CASSPETGQTQYF.

CDR3 region: CASSLTSGTSYEQYF. The DNA of the CDR3 is TGTGCCAGCAGCTTAACTAGCGGGACCTCCTACGAGCAGTACTTC. J is TRBJ2-7 and V is TRBV7-3; 8 bases map to TRBD2. CDR1 and CDR2 from the germline V gene are SGHTA and FQGTGA. Unmatched junction bases numbered 1, after V lost 0 bases and J lost 0 bases. The CDR3 has 15 residues.

The CDR3 sequence: CATSIRGYGYTF. The CDR3 DNA reads as TGTGCCACCAGCATCCGGGGCTATGGCTACACCTTC. J is TRBJ1-2 and V is TRBV15, with D hard to call. Trimming took 4 bases from V and 4 from J, leaving 7 bases between them. Germline-derived CDR1 and CDR2 are LNHNV and YYDKDF (reference sequence). The CDR3 length is 12 residues.

CDR3: CASSATTSFPYEQYF. In DNA form, the CDR3 reads TGTGCCAGCTCAGCGACGACTAGCTTCCCCTACGAGCAGTACTTC. The chain uses TRBV18 and TRBJ2-7; TRBD2 matches at 7 bases. Germline trimming cut 5 bases from V and 2 bases from J; bases unmatched to any gene: 9. Germline CDR1 is KGHSH and CDR2 is LQKENI. CDR3 length equals 15 residues.

This chain links TRBV4-2 with TRBJ2-5; 8 bases fit TRBD2. The DNA end is a closer match to TRBJ2-7, so the J assignment may be wrong. CDR1 and CDR2 (germline): LGHNA, YNFKEQ. This CDR3 comprises 16 residues. Here the CDR3 reads CASSQDRGSGNYEQYF. CDR3 coding DNA: TGTGCCAGCAGCCAAGATCGGGGTAGCGGGAACTACGAGCAGTACTTC.

The chain couples TRBV10-3 to TRBJ1-6, with D maybe TRBD1 (6 bases). The CDR3 contains 15 residues. Between the trimmed V and J ends, which lost 0 bases and 7 bases, there was a span of 10 bases. The germline gives CDR1 ENHRY, CDR2 SYGVKD. The CDR3 protein is CAISESQGPNSPLHF. The CDR3 DNA reads TGTGCCATCAGTGAGTCGCAGGGGCCGAATTCACCCCTCCACTTT.

The sample holds a few counts of this clonotype. The V gene is TRBV13, the J gene TRBJ2-7; 10 positions match TRBD1. After removal of 5 bases from V and 3 bases from J, the junction contained 7 bases not matched to a gene. The CDR3 sequence is 15 residues long. In germline, CDR1 is PRHDT, CDR2 FYEKMQ (reference sequence). CDR3 in DNA: TGTGCCAGCAGCCGACAGGGGGCCACCAGCTACGAGCAGTACTTC. Encoded protein: CASSRQGATSYEQYF.

In this sample, this clonotype turned up a few times. CDR3 in DNA: TGTGCCAGCAGCTTATCCGGAGGGGTCGGCACAGATACGCAGTATTTT. Translation gives CASSLSGGVGTDTQYF. The chain combines TRBV7-8 with TRBJ2-3, with TRBD2 as a possible D gene (6 bases). This CDR3 spans 16 amino acids. CDR1 and CDR2 (germline): SGHVS, FQNEAQ. V gave up 2 bases and J gave up 1 base, with 13 bases separating them.

This clonotype came up a few times. This chain joins TRBV5-6 and TRBJ2-3; 7 bases line up with TRBD1. J was trimmed by 6 bases and V by 5 bases; bases with no gene match: 12. The CDR3 consists of 15 residues. Germline V gene data show CDR1 as SGHDT and CDR2 as YYEEEE. CDR3 sequence reads: CASSLPRNRGDTQYF. CDR3 coding DNA: TGTGCCAGCAGTTTGCCACGAAACAGGGGTGATACGCAGTATTTT. The variable domain in full, with the rest retrieved from reference TRBV5-6 and TRBJ2-3, is DAGVTQSPTHLIKTRGQQVTLRCSPKSGHDTVSWYQQALGQGPQFIFQYYEEEERQRGNFPDRFSGHQFPNYSSELNVNALLLGDSALYLCASSLPRNRGDTQYFGPGTRLTVL.

The rearrangement uses TRBV28 and TRBJ2-3; a weak D match, TRBD2 (5 bases). The V gene lost 5 bases and the J gene lost 0 bases, with 15 bases spanning the gap. The CDR3 spans 16 residues. CDR1 is MDHEN and CDR2 is SYDVKM in the germline V gene. CDR3: CASSPPPGSSTDTQYF. The CDR3 DNA reads as TGTGCCAGCAGTCCCCCCCCGGGGTCTAGCACAGATACGCAGTATTTT.

This sequence joins TRBV13 and TRBJ2-7, with 9 positions matching TRBD2. The germline V gene has CDR1 PRHDT and CDR2 FYEKMQ (reference sequence). The CDR3 runs 15 residues. J gave up 2 bases and V 5 bases, and 7 bases lay outside the gene matches. The CDR3 here is CASSTDSGSTYEQYF. The CDR3 bases are TGTGCCAGCAGCACCGATAGCGGGAGTACCTACGAGCAGTACTTC.